Following are 23 T cell receptor beta chains from one sample sequenced in a study of radiation and T cells in renal cell carcinoma. Treatment in this sample: treatment-naive control, cytoreductive nephrectomy. Generated by immunoSEQ multiplex PCR, the TCRdb table keeps only in-frame clones and is missing some. The sample has around 12,000 clones, roughly 65% seen once. The sample here was tumor tissue, taken from a patient whose treatment was nephrectomy without radiotherapy. Receptors were obtained from a woman at least 80 years old with renal cell carcinoma.

V gene TRBV28 combines with J gene TRBJ1-3; D is undetermined. Germline V gene sequence: CDR1 MDHEN, CDR2 SYDVKM. V was clipped by 3 bases and J by 6 bases, with 6 bases between them. The CDR3 length is 12 residues. Here the CDR3 reads CASSFGENTIYF. CDR3 sequence (DNA): TGTGCCAGCAGTTTCGGGGAAAACACCATATATTTT.

The CDR3 sequence: CASSLWGRGRETQYF. CDR3 in DNA: TGTGCCAGCAGCTTGTGGGGTAGGGGCAGGGAGACCCAGTACTTC. The gene calls are TRBV5-4 and TRBJ2-5; D possibly corresponds to TRBD1 (5 bases). The V end was cut by 1 base, the J end by 5 bases, with 15 bases between. Germline lookup yields CDR1 SGHNT and CDR2 YYREEE (reference sequence). This CDR3 contains 15 residues.

The chain uses TRBV5-1 and TRBJ1-1, with D unresolved. V dropped 3 bases and J dropped 6 bases, with 18 bases sitting between them. Germline V gene sequence: CDR1 SGHRS, CDR2 YFSETQ. The CDR3 contains 15 residues. The CDR3 sequence: CASSSHEKVRAEAFF. The CDR3 nucleotides are TGCGCCAGCAGCTCGCATGAAAAGGTAAGGGCTGAAGCTTTCTTT.

This clone turned up a few times. V gene TRBV6-5 combines with J gene TRBJ1-5; no definite D call. The CDR3 consists of 14 residues. The ends were cut back, 0 bases at V and 3 bases at J, with 6 bases in the middle. Germline V gives CDR1 MNHEY, CDR2 SVGAGI. In DNA, the CDR3 is TGTGCCAGCAGTTACTCAGCGTACAATCAGCCCCAGCATTTT. It translates to CASSYSAYNQPQHF.

The chain joins TRBV5-1 to TRBJ1-1, with D possibly being TRBD1 (5 bases). There are 14 residues in the CDR3. Trimming cost V 5 bases and J 1 base, with 12 bases left between them. Germline CDR1 reads SGHRS; CDR2 reads YFSETQ. CDR3 sequence (DNA): TGCGCCAGCAGTTGGTCGGGGGGGAACACTGAAGCTTTCTTT. Amino acid sequence: CASSWSGGNTEAFF. The whole variable domain, remainder taken from reference TRBV5-1 and TRBJ1-1, is KAGVTQTPRYLIKTRGQQVTLSCSPISGHRSVSWYQQTPGQGLQFLFEYFSETQRNKGNFPGRFSGRQFSNSRSEMNVSTLELGDSALYLCASSWSGGNTEAFFGQGTRLTVV.

The V call is TRBV18, the J call TRBJ1-5, with D unresolved. Germline values: CDR1 KGHSH, CDR2 LQKENI. V was shortened by 0 bases and J by 0 bases, with 12 bases between the two germline ends. CDR3 length: 17 amino acids. CDR3 nucleotides: TGTGCCAGCTCACCACCCGGAGGGCACGATAGCAATCAGCCCCAGCATTTT. Residues: CASSPPGGHDSNQPQHF.

This clone rates as medium-sized (0.01 to 0.1%). The chain is built from TRBV11-2 and TRBJ1-6, with D possibly TRBD1 on 6 matching bases. Germline V gives CDR1 SGHAT, CDR2 FQNNGV. The CDR3 is 14 residues long. V was pared by 1 base and J by 9 bases, with 10 bases between. The CDR3 region has the DNA TGTGCCAGCAGCTTAGCGGGGGGCGGTTCACCCCTCCACTTT. Its translation is CASSLAGGGSPLHF. Using reference TRBV11-2 and TRBJ1-6 for the parts outside the CDR3, the full variable domain is EAGVAQSPRYKIIEKRQSVAFWCNPISGHATLYWYQQILGQGPKLLIQFQNNGVVDDSQLPKDRFSAERLKGVDSTLKIQPAKLEDSAVYLCASSLAGGGSPLHFGNGTRLTVT.

The rearrangement joins TRBV2 to TRBJ2-7; TRBD2 matches 7 bases. The length of the CDR3 is 15 residues. V shed 6 bases, J shed 0 bases, and the junction held 8 bases outside the gene matches. CDR1 and CDR2 from the germline V gene are SNHLY and FYNNEI. The CDR3 loop reads CASSPGGTPSYEQYF. CDR3 coding DNA: TGTGCCAGCAGCCCCGGGGGGACCCCCTCCTACGAGCAGTACTTC.

The genes are TRBV5-1 and TRBJ2-1; a possible D gene is TRBD1 (6 bases). CDR3 length: 15 amino acids. CDR1 is SGHRS, CDR2 YFSETQ, per germline. Trimming stripped 6 bases from V and 5 bases from J, with 18 bases between. CDR3 sequence: CASTPDTNRDNEQFF. In DNA form, the CDR3 reads TGCGCCAGCACCCCTGACACGAACAGGGACAATGAGCAGTTCTTC.

This clone was counted only a few times. The chain couples TRBV16 to TRBJ1-6, with D possibly being TRBD1 (5 bases). The CDR3 is made up of 15 amino acids. Trimming removed 4 bases from V and 9 bases from J, with 16 bases in between. Germline values: CDR1 KGHSY, CDR2 FQNENV. The DNA for the CDR3 is TGTGCCAGCAGCCTCGGGGACGGAAGAGCTTCACCCCTCCACTTT. Translated: CASSLGDGRASPLHF. The full variable domain, completed using reference TRBV16 and TRBJ1-6, is GEEVAQTPKHLVRGEGQKAKLYCAPIKGHSYVFWYQQVLKNEFKFLISFQNENVFDETGMPKERFSAKCLPNSPCSLEIQATKLEDSAVYFCASSLGDGRASPLHFGNGTRLTVT.

A note on this clone: The junction departs from germline at one end; a sequencing error may be responsible. The rearrangement joins TRBV6-1 to TRBJ1-4; D is uncertain. CDR1 is MNHNS, CDR2 SASEGT, per germline. The CDR3 consists of 15 residues. This chain's CDR3 is CASREGRRTNEKLFF. CDR3 coding DNA: TGTGCCAGCAGAGAAGGGCGGCGGACTAATGAAAAACTGTTTTTT.

This clone showed up just a few times. The gene calls are TRBV4-1 and TRBJ1-4, with 7 bases that match TRBD1. This CDR3 has 18 amino acids. The V and J ends lost 0 bases and 6 bases, in that order; junction bases with no gene match: 13. Germline-derived CDR1 and CDR2 are MGHRA and YSYEKL. As DNA, the CDR3 is TGCGCCAGCAGCCAAGATTCTCCTTACAGGGGAAGATATGAAAAACTGTTTTTT. This sequence encodes CASSQDSPYRGRYEKLFF.

The CDR3 nucleotides are TGCAGCGTTGCCTCTAGCGGGAGAGAGACCCAGTACTTC. Translated, it gives CSVASSGRETQYF. The chain joins TRBV29-1 to TRBJ2-5; 10 positions match TRBD2. CDR3 length equals 13 residues. Germline CDR1 reads SQVTM; CDR2 reads ANQGSEA. V gave up 4 bases and J gave up 4 bases; unmatched junction bases: 3.

This clone is judged medium-sized. The gene calls are TRBV2 and TRBJ1-4; TRBD1 matches at 10 bases. The CDR3 loop spans 15 amino acids. CDR1 is SNHLY and CDR2 is FYNNEI in the germline V gene. V shed 7 bases and J 6 bases; nucleotides not matched to a gene: 8. This CDR3 is CASTKTGTGDEKLFF. For the CDR3, the DNA is TGTGCCAGCACGAAAACCGGGACAGGGGATGAAAAACTGTTTTTT.

This chain connects TRBV5-6 to TRBJ1-3, with D perhaps matching TRBD1 (6 bases). CDR1 and CDR2 (germline): SGHDT, YYEEEE. V lost 4 bases and J 4 bases, leaving 18 bases between the germline ends. This CDR3 comprises 16 residues. The CDR3 sequence: CASSPLLGGKGNTIYF. In DNA, the CDR3 is TGTGCCAGCAGCCCCCTCTTGGGGGGCAAAGGAAACACCATATATTTT. Variable domain in full (rest from reference TRBV5-6 and TRBJ1-3): DAGVTQSPTHLIKTRGQQVTLRCSPKSGHDTVSWYQQALGQGPQFIFQYYEEEERQRGNFPDRFSGHQFPNYSSELNVNALLLGDSALYLCASSPLLGGKGNTIYFGEGSWLTVV.

This chain connects TRBV28 to TRBJ2-4; 8 bases agree with TRBD1. Germline V gene sequence: CDR1 MDHEN, CDR2 SYDVKM. J was trimmed by 2 bases and V by 5 bases; bases with no gene match: 8. The CDR3 has 16 residues. CDR3: CASSPPRQGTKNIQYF. CDR3 bases: TGTGCCAGCAGTCCCCCACGACAGGGGACCAAAAACATTCAGTACTTC.

This chain connects TRBV6-5 to TRBJ2-7; D remains unclear. V dropped 6 bases and J dropped 6 bases, with 15 bases sitting between them. The germline V gene encodes CDR1 MNHEY and CDR2 SVGAGI. The length of the CDR3 is 13 residues. The CDR3 DNA follows: TGTGCCAGCAGACCAGACTTCAAGAGCGAGCAGTACTTC. Its protein is CASRPDFKSEQYF.

The gene calls are TRBV2 and TRBJ2-1; D unresolved. Germline V gene lookup returns CDR1 SNHLY and CDR2 FYNNEI. The CDR3 consists of 11 residues. Trimming took 4 bases from V and 14 from J, leaving 12 bases between them. CDR3 in amino acids: CASSGEHSEFF. The CDR3 coding sequence is TGTGCCAGCAGTGGCGAGCATTCGGAGTTCTTC.

The chain recombines TRBV6-6 with TRBJ2-1, with 11 bases lining up with TRBD2. The CDR3 has 15 residues. V gave up 6 bases and J gave up 4 bases; unmatched junction bases: 5. The germline V gene has CDR1 MNHNY and CDR2 SVGAGI (reference sequence). Here the CDR3 DNA reads TGTGCCAGCAGCAACCTAGCGGGGGGTTACAATGAGCAGTTCTTC. Translating it yields CASSNLAGGYNEQFF.

The table lists this clone with a few counts. The chain combines TRBV29-1 with TRBJ1-1; 10 bases map to TRBD1. CDR3 length: 12 residues. Germline CDR1 and CDR2: SQVTM and ANQGSEA. With 5 bases clipped from V and 7 bases from J, the junction kept 4 bases outside the gene matches. This CDR3 reads CSVKRDRGEAFF. The CDR3 DNA follows: TGCAGCGTTAAACGGGACAGGGGTGAAGCTTTCTTT.

This clone showed up just a few times. The rearrangement uses TRBV5-4 and TRBJ2-2; 14 bases fit TRBD2. CDR1 SGHNT and CDR2 YYREEE come from the germline V gene (reference sequence). Losses at the gene ends were 5 bases for V and 2 bases for J; bases not matched to a gene: 5. The CDR3 has 17 amino acids. In DNA, the CDR3 is TGTGCCAGCAGGATTGGACTAGCGGGGGGAAACACCGGGGAGCTGTTTTTT. It translates to CASRIGLAGGNTGELFF.

The chain has TRBV10-3 and TRBJ2-2, with D unresolved. CDR1 is ENHRY, CDR2 SYGVKD, per germline. The length of the CDR3 is 12 residues. Deletions cut 7 bases from V and 6 bases from J, with 9 bases between. CDR3 nucleotides: TGTGCCATCAACACGGCGGCCGGGGAGCTGTTTTTT. Its protein is CAINTAAGELFF.

The CDR3 nucleotides read TGTGCCAGCAGCGGCCGGGACCGCACCGGGGAGCTGTTTTTT. It encodes CASSGRDRTGELFF. The chain links TRBV25-1 to TRBJ2-2, with D possibly called TRBD1 or TRBD2 (5 bases each). With 6 bases removed from V and 4 bases from J, the gap between germline ends came to 12 bases. The CDR3 length is 14 residues. CDR1 is MGHDK, CDR2 SYGVNS, per germline.